This T cell receptor (beta chain) came from a study of T cells in tuberculosis. Study information: Sequenced TCRs come from CD1B-GMM tetramer-binding T cells.

This clone was seen only a few times. At one end the junction does not follow the germline gene, possibly because of a read error. This CDR3 has 15 amino acids. Germline assignment: CDR1 SGHNT and CDR2 YYREEE (reference sequence). Clones were sequenced by immunoSEQ multiplex PCR, and TCRdb holds only the in-frame ones, with some missing. The data hold some 41,000 clones, with 94% observed a single time. Material for sequencing was PBMCs. The clonotype was recovered from a donor between 10 and 35 years old with latent tuberculosis or without tuberculosis infection. Some clones in this sample may be carry-over from other donors' samples. The chain employs TRBV5-4 and TRBJ1-2, with 7 bases matching TRBD1. The CDR3 nucleotides read TGTGCCAGTAGCTTGGAAGGGGGCACTAACTATGGCTACACCTTC. Residues: CASSLEGGTNYGYTF.